This T cell receptor beta chain was recovered during a study of T cell responses to AZD1222 COVID-19 vaccine. The study's findings and limits: With two AZD1222 doses given, Spike-specific TCR breadth and depth both rose. Targets within unmutated variant regions were reportedly found for nearly half of spike-specific TCRs.

Germline V gene sequence: CDR1 MNHEY, CDR2 SVGAGI. Trimming removed 2 bases from V and 7 bases from J, with 14 bases in between. This CDR3 has 14 residues. Sequencing was performed with immunoSEQ multiplex PCR; in TCRdb, only in-frame clones are kept and a portion is missing. Altogether 110,000 to 150,000 clones are present, roughly 92% being singletons, with the ten largest covering around 1.5%. On this clone: Its antigen is still unknown.

The source was peripheral blood, collected on day 0 of AZD1222 vaccination. The chain combines TRBV6-5 with TRBJ1-1, with D unresolved. The source of this sequence is an adult in good health. CDR3 region: CASSYQDLDREAFF. Here the CDR3 DNA reads TGTGCCAGCAGTTACCAGGACCTTGACCGTGAAGCTTTCTTT.